Shown below are 22 T cell receptor delta chains from a single sample sequenced in a study of gamma-delta chains in newborns, infants, children (dated by TCRdb to the late 2010s). Sequencing used an Illumina MiSeq. Via CATT, TCRdb reprocessed the public reads, and rows with identical DNA were then joined. In all, the sample holds 3,000 to 3,500 delta-chain clones, and 10% of those were seen once. The leading ten clones occupy around 10% of the sample. Material: blood. These receptor sequences come from a child who was a newborn, infant or young child, either healthy, febrile or measles-vaccinated (not recorded which).

This clone turned up a few times. The protein TCRdb gives is from a much larger clone and does not agree with this DNA's translation at residue 12, likely a read error; the protein shown here comes from the DNA. This chain links TRDV1 with TRDJ1; 13 bases align to TRDD3. V shed 5 bases, J shed 3 bases, and the junction held 9 bases outside the gene matches. The germline CDR1 and CDR2 sequences are TSWWSYY and QGS. The CDR3 loop spans 17 amino acids. CDR3 nucleotides: TGTGCTCTTGGGTACTGGGGGATACGCGCCTACGCCGATAAACTCATCTTT. Encoded protein: CALGYWGIRAYADKLIF.

This clone was seen only a few times. A read error may be the cause here, since a much bigger clone is one base away. At the DNA level, this CDR3 is encoded by other sequences in the same sample as well. This chain links TRDV2 with TRDJ1; 12 bases map to TRDD3. Germline V gene lookup returns CDR1 GEAIGNYY and CDR2 EKD. This CDR3 has 17 residues. V gave up 2 bases and J gave up 3 bases; unmatched junction bases: 9. CDR3 in amino acids: CACDILGDTRVPDKLIF. In nucleotides, the CDR3 is TGTGCCTGTGACATTCTGGGGGATACGCGCGTTCCCGATAAACTCATCTTT.

This clone showed up just a few times. Sequence at one end of the junction differs from germline and may be a read error. The chain has TRDV2 and TRDJ3; 11 nucleotides align to TRDD3. CDR1 is GEAIGNYY and CDR2 is EKD in the germline V gene. This CDR3 region has 19 residues. CDR3 amino acids: CACATVLGDISWATRQMFF. CDR3 bases: TGTGCCTGTGCCACCGTACTGGGGGATATCTCCTGGGCCACCCGACAGATGTTTTTC.

Of note for this clone: This DNA translates differently at residue 4 from the TCRdb protein, which is that of a much larger clone; a read error is likely, and the protein shown is the DNA's own translation. At the DNA level, this CDR3 is encoded by other sequences in the same sample as well. The chain combines TRDV2 with TRDJ3; TRDD3 matches at 11 bases. The ends lost 5 bases at V and 0 bases at J; junction bases unmatched: 2. The CDR3 is made up of 17 amino acids. Looked up from germline, CDR1 is GEAIGNYY and CDR2 is EKD. As DNA, the CDR3 is TGTGCCTGTGGCACTGGGGGATACTCCTGGGACACCCGACAGATGTTTTTC. Residues: CACGTGGYSWDTRQMFF.

This clone was observed a handful of times. The likely explanation is a read error, given a far larger clone one base away. This chain joins TRDV2 and TRDJ3; 7 bases line up with TRDD3. Germline V gene sequence: CDR1 GEAIGNYY, CDR2 EKD. This CDR3 contains 18 residues. With 0 bases clipped from V and 0 bases from J, the junction kept 4 bases outside the gene matches. This CDR3 is CACDTWGTHSWDTRQMFF. CDR3 nucleotides: TGTGCCTGTGACACCTGGGGGACTCACTCCTGGGACACCCGACAGATGTTTTTC.

This clone has only a few counts. An end of the junction does not agree with germline; a read error may underlie this. The chain has TRDV1 and TRDJ1; 7 positions match TRDD3. Per the germline V gene, CDR1 is TSWWSYY and CDR2 is QGS. The CDR3 is 19 residues long. The CDR3 spells CALGELVPAGGLHTDKLTF. As DNA, the CDR3 is TGTGCTCTTGGGGAACTAGTTCCGGCTGGGGGGCTACACACCGATAAACTCACCTTT.

A word on this clone: Since a much larger clone is just one base distant, this may be a read error. Other DNA sequences from this sample encode an identical CDR3 as well. The chain recombines TRDV2 with TRDJ2; TRDD3 aligns across 9 bases. The germline CDR1 and CDR2 sequences are GEAIGNYY and EKD. CDR3 size: 13 residues. CDR3 region: CACDYWGTAQLFF. The CDR3 DNA sequence: TGTGCCTGTGACTACTGGGGGACAGCGCAACTCTTCTTT.

This clone has a handful of counts. This may come from a read error, since a much larger clone is one base off. This chain joins TRDV2 and TRDJ3; 9 bases agree with TRDD3. The germline V gene encodes CDR1 GEAIGNYY and CDR2 EKD. CDR3 length: 18 residues. After removal of 5 bases from V and 0 bases from J, the junction contained 7 bases not matched to a gene. CDR3 residues: CACGVLGDSSWDTRQMFF. The CDR3 DNA reads TGTGCCTGTGGCGTACTGGGGGACAGCTCCTGGGACACCCGACAGATGTTTTTC.

Notes on this clone: With a much larger clone just one base away, this may be a read error. The sample holds other DNA sequences that translate to the same CDR3. This chain joins TRDV2 and TRDJ2; TRDD3 aligns across 9 bases. Germline assignment: CDR1 GEAIGNYY and CDR2 EKD. V gave up 7 bases and J gave up 1 base; unmatched junction bases: 6. CDR3 length: 15 amino acids. CDR3 DNA: TGTGCCTGCGACGTACTGGGGGATTTGACAGCACAACTCTTCTTT. It yields the protein CACDVLGDLTAQLFF.

The chain carries TRDV2 and TRDJ3; 10 bases agree with TRDD3. The J gene, absent from TCRdb, was called here by matching the DNA to germline. CDR3 length equals 20 residues. Germline V gives CDR1 GEAIGNYY, CDR2 EKD. The V segment lost 3 bases and the J segment 1 base; nucleotides outside the gene matches: 11. CDR3 DNA sequence: TGTGCCTGTGACGCTCGGGGGGATACGCAATGTTCCTGGGACACCCGACAGATGTTTTTC. Its translation: CACDARGDTQCSWDTRQMFF.

Notes on this clone: A much larger clone differs by one base, so this may be a read error. The same CDR3 arises from other DNA sequences in this sample as well. The chain couples TRDV2 to TRDJ3; tentative D call: TRDD3 (6 bases). Germline V gene sequence: CDR1 GEAIGNYY, CDR2 EKD. The CDR3 totals 18 residues. CDR3 in amino acids: CACDTWGDSSWDTRQMFF. The CDR3 bases are TGTGCCTGCGACACCTGGGGAGATAGCTCCTGGGACACCCGACAGATGTTTTTC.

This clone is medium-sized in the sample. V usage is TRDV2 and J usage is TRDJ1; 8 bases line up with TRDD3. Germline V CDR1 and CDR2: GEAIGNYY, EKD. CDR3 length: 15 residues. Trimming cost V 0 bases and J 0 bases; bases outside gene matches: 2. The CDR3 loop is CACDTVLGDTDKLIF. In nucleotides, the CDR3 is TGTGCCTGTGACACCGTACTGGGGGACACCGATAAACTCATCTTT.

This clone is large (0.1 to 1%) within its sample. The same CDR3 also results from other DNA sequences found in this sample. The V gene is TRDV2, the J gene TRDJ1; TRDD3 matches 10 bases. The CDR3 contains 16 residues. V lost 2 bases to trimming and J lost 0 bases; unmatched junction nucleotides: 5. The germline V gene encodes CDR1 GEAIGNYY and CDR2 EKD. The CDR3 is CACDKSTGGYTDKLIF. DNA for the CDR3: TGTGCCTGTGACAAAAGTACTGGGGGATACACCGATAAACTCATCTTT.

Comment on this clone: With a much larger clone just one base away, this may be a read error. This chain connects TRDV2 to TRDJ3; TRDD3 agrees at 9 bases. Here the J gene was assigned by germline matching of the DNA, as TCRdb has none. From germline, CDR1 is GEAIGNYY and CDR2 EKD. This CDR3 is 20 amino acids long. The V segment lost 0 bases and the J segment 0 bases; nucleotides outside the gene matches: 8. CDR3 in amino acids: CACDTGRYWGSSWDTRQMFF. The CDR3 DNA reads as TGTGCCTGTGACACCGGAAGGTACTGGGGGAGCTCCTGGGACACCCGACAGATGTTTTTC.

Regarding this clone: It may be a read error: a sequence one base away is much more abundant. This chain uses TRDV2 with TRDJ3, with D possibly being TRDD3 (6 bases). No J gene is reported in TCRdb; it was inferred here by comparing the DNA with germline. Germline V lookup: CDR1 GEAIGNYY, CDR2 EKD. The CDR3 totals 20 residues. Deletions cut 0 bases from V and 0 bases from J, with 17 bases between. CDR3 coding DNA: TGTGCCTGTGACACCGGGGGGTGGGGGCCAAGCTCCTGGGACACCCGACAGATGTTTTTC. Translating gives CACDTGGWGPSSWDTRQMFF.

The chain couples TRDV2 to TRDJ3; 10 bases match TRDD3. CDR3 length: 21 amino acids. The germline CDR1 and CDR2 sequences are GEAIGNYY and EKD. The trim removed 3 bases at V and 0 bases at J, leaving 13 bases unmatched. As DNA, the CDR3 is TGTGCCTGTGACCCCTTGTACTGGGGGATCCCCAGCTCCTGGGACACCCGACAGATGTTTTTC. This sequence encodes CACDPLYWGIPSSWDTRQMFF.

A word on this clone: This sequence may be a read error, since a much larger clone differs from it by one base. The sample has other DNA sequences that encode this CDR3 too. CDR3 nucleotide sequence: TGTGCCTGCGACACCCTTACTGGGGGATACGCCGCCTGGGACACCCGACAGATGTTTTTC. Encoded protein: CACDTLTGGYAAWDTRQMFF. V is TRDV2 and J is TRDJ3; 13 positions match TRDD3. This CDR3 has 20 residues. Looked up from germline, CDR1 is GEAIGNYY and CDR2 is EKD.

This clone is judged large. The chain combines TRDV2 with TRDJ2, with 9 bases that match TRDD3. CDR1 and CDR2 from the germline V gene are GEAIGNYY and EKD. Losses at the gene ends were 3 bases for V and 1 base for J; bases not matched to a gene: 8. This CDR3 contains 17 residues. The CDR3 protein is CACDSLGIRSLTAQLFF. For the CDR3, the DNA is TGTGCCTGTGACTCCCTGGGGATACGCAGTTTGACAGCACAACTCTTCTTT.

Concerning this clone itself: Given a much more abundant clone one base away, this may be a read error. The J gene is TRDJ3, the V gene TRDV2, with a tentative D call TRDD3 (5 bases). CDR3 length equals 19 residues. CDR1 and CDR2 (germline): GEAIGNYY, EKD. The CDR3 DNA is TGTGCCTGTGACACCGTTCGGGGGGTGAGCTCCTGGGACACCCGACAGATATTTTTC. The encoded protein is CACDTVRGVSSWDTRQIFF.

This clone is deemed medium-sized. The V gene is TRDV1, the J gene TRDJ3; 11 positions match TRDD3. V trimming: 0 bases; J trimming: 1 base; junction bases outside the gene matches: 17. Germline V gene lookup returns CDR1 TSWWSYY and CDR2 QGS. The CDR3 totals 24 residues. Written as DNA, the CDR3 is TGTGCTCTTGGGGAACTCGGGTTCCAAGAAGCGTACTGGGGGATATCCTGGGACACCCGACAGATGTTTTTC. Translated: CALGELGFQEAYWGISWDTRQMFF.

The J gene is TRDJ1, the V gene TRDV2, with D possibly being TRDD3 (6 bases). No J gene is reported in TCRdb; it was inferred here by comparing the DNA with germline. The CDR3 extends over 18 amino acids. Trimming left V 2 bases short and J 0 bases short, with 21 bases between. Germline CDR1 reads GEAIGNYY; CDR2 reads EKD. In DNA, the CDR3 is TGTGCCTGTGACAAAAGGGGGGAGACGCGGTGGTACACCGATAAACTCATCTTT. Translating gives CACDKRGETRWYTDKLIF.

The rearrangement joins TRDV2 to TRDJ3; 8 bases match TRDD3. Matching the DNA to germline supplied the J gene, which TCRdb does not give. The CDR3 totals 20 residues. The V gene end was trimmed by 0 bases and the J gene end by 0 bases; junction bases not matched to a gene: 9. Germline V lookup: CDR1 GEAIGNYY, CDR2 EKD. The CDR3 nucleotides are TGTGCCTGTGACACCGCCTGGGGGAGACAGAGCTCCTGGGACACCCGACAGATGTTTTTC. As protein: CACDTAWGRQSSWDTRQMFF.